Sequencing of this T cell receptor beta chain was carried out in a study of T cell responses to AZD1222 COVID-19 vaccine. Study findings and constraints: Females outnumbered males among donors, who were mostly white British; clonal diversity was possibly underestimated. In all cases, repertoires were sampled only after the peak T cell response. CD4 TCRs covered the whole spike, strongest at regions 160-218 and 743-854.

Sequencing was performed with immunoSEQ multiplex PCR; in TCRdb, only in-frame clones are kept and a portion is missing. Of more than 110,000 clones in the sample, 70% to 90% were seen once. Germline V gene data show CDR1 as LGHNA and CDR2 as YSLEER. The CDR3 length is 15 residues. The junction had 11 bases not matched to a gene; V was cut back by 4 bases and J by 8 bases. Both about-4-week and about-12-week second-dose recipients were combined. On this clone itself: Its specificity is not known.

The genes are TRBV4-3 and TRBJ1-3; 7 nucleotides agree with TRBD1. Here the sequenced sample was peripheral blood, taken 28 days after the second AZD1222 dose. The clonotype comes from an adult who received the AZD1222 COVID-19 vaccine. The CDR3 protein is CASSRQTGTSDTIYF. Written as DNA, the CDR3 is TGCGCCAGCAGCCGTCAGACAGGGACTTCGGACACCATATATTTT.